This TCR beta chain was sequenced for a study of T-cell memory formation after mild COVID-19. At the level of the study: Largely, the TCR clusters proved donor specific.

On this clonotype: Antigen: not known.

Amplification by 5'RACE using constant-segment primers produced TCR alpha and TCR beta cDNA libraries that carried sample barcodes and UMIs. TCRdb re-called the 5' RACE reads with MiXCR, one entry per CDR3 protein. Of 350,000 to 500,000 distinct CDR3 sequences in the sample, 15% to 25% were seen once. Germline loops: CDR1 MNHEY, CDR2 SVGAGI. There are 14 residues in the CDR3. The germline V and J ends were trimmed by 6 bases and 0 bases, with 9 bases remaining between them. Study-level findings and limits: CM and EM subsets held most contracting CD4+ clones; EMRA held CD8+ ones.

Source material: PBMCs or a T cell subset sorted from them (not recorded which). The chain joins TRBV6-5 to TRBJ1-3; D call uncertain. The TCR comes from an adult woman who had mild COVID-19 (a few samples of this study predate the infection). Cell type and time point are not known. As DNA, the CDR3 is TGTGCCAGCAGCCCACGGTTCTCTGGAAACACCATATATTTT. Its translation: CASSPRFSGNTIYF.